This T cell receptor beta chain was observed in a study of Ad26.COV2.S vaccination and SARS-CoV-2 variants. The CDR3 covers 17 residues. The germline V gene encodes CDR1 SGHNT and CDR2 YYREEE (reference sequence). V lost 0 bases, J lost 2 bases, and 7 bases stayed unmatched. Repertoires were generated with immunoSEQ multiplex PCR, while TCRdb's copy carries only in-frame clones and drops some. The table records 97,000 or so clones, around 82% of them present only once. The chain joins TRBV5-4 to TRBJ2-1, with 8 bases fitting TRBD2. This clonotype was obtained from a human donor who had recovered from COVID-19. The sample was peripheral blood, taken after recovery from COVID-19. The CDR3 DNA reads TGTGCCAGCAGCTTGGGCGGGGGGTCTATCACCTACAATGAGCAGTTCTTC. Residues: CASSLGGGSITYNEQFF.